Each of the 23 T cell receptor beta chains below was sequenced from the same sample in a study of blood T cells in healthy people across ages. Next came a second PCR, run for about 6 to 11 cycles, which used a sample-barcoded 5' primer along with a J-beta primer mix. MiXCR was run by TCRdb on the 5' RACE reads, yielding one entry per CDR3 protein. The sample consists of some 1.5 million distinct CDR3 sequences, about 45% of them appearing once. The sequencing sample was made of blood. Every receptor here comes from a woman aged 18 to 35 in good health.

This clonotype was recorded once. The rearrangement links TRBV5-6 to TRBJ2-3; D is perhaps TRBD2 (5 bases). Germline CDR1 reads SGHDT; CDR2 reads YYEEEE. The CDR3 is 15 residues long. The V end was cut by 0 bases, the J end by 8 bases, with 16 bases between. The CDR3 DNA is TGTGCCAGCAGCTTGGCCGGTCGGGGTCTTGGTACGCAGTATTTT. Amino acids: CASSLAGRGLGTQYF.

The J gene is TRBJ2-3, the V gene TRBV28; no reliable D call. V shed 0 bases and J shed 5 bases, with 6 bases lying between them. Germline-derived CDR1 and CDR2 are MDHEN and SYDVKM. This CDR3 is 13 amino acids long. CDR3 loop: CASSLWARDTQYF. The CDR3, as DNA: TGTGCCAGCAGTTTATGGGCCAGAGATACGCAGTATTTT.

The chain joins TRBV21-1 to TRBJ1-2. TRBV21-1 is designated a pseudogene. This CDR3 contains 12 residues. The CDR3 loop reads CASSEVEQGYTF. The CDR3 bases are TGTGCCAGCAGCGAAGTTGAGCAAGGCTACACCTTC.

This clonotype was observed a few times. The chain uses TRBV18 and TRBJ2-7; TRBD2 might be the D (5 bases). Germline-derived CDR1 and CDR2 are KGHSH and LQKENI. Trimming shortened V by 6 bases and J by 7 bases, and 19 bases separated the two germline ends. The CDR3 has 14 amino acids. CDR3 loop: CASSVEGSYNEQYF. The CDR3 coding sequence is TGTGCCAGCTCGGTCGAGGGCTCCTACAATGAGCAGTACTTC.

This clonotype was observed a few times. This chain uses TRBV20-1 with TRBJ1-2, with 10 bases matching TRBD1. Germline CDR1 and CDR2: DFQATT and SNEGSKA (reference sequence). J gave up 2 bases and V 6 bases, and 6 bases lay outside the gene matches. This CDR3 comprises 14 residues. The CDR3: CSAYRDRGNYGYTF. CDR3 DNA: TGCAGTGCCTACCGGGACAGGGGAAACTATGGCTACACCTTC.

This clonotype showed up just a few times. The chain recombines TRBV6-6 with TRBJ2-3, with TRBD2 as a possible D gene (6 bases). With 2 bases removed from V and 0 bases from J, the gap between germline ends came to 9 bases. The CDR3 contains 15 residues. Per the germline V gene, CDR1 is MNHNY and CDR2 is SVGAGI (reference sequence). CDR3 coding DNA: TGTGCCAGCAGTTACGTGGGGAGGAGCACAGATACGCAGTATTTT. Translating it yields CASSYVGRSTDTQYF.

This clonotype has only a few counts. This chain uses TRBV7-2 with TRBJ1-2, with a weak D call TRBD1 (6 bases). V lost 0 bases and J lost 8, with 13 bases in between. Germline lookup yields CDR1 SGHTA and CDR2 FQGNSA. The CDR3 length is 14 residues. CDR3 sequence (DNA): TGTGCCAGCAGCTTAGCTTCCAGGGGTGGGGGCTACACCTTC. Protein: CASSLASRGGGYTF.

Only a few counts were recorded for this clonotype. This CDR3 reads CASSEAVTSTDTQYF. CDR3 DNA sequence: TGTGCCAGCAGTGAGGCAGTTACAAGCACAGATACGCAGTATTTT. V is TRBV25-1 and J is TRBJ2-3, with no clear D. The CDR3 runs to 15 residues. V shed 3 bases and J shed 0 bases, with 10 bases lying between them. Germline assignment: CDR1 MGHDK and CDR2 SYGVNS.

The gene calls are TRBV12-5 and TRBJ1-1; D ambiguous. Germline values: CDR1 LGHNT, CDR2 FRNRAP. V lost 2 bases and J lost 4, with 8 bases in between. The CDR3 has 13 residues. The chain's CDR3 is CASGLYPGTEAFF. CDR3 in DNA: TGTGCTAGTGGTTTGTACCCGGGCACTGAAGCTTTCTTT.

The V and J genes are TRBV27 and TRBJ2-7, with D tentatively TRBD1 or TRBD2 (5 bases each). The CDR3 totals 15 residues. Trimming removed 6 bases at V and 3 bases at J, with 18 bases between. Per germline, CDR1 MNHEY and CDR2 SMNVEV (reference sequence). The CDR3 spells CASRGTIGPFYEQYF. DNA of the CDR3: TGTGCCAGCAGGGGGACGATTGGGCCTTTCTACGAGCAGTACTTC.

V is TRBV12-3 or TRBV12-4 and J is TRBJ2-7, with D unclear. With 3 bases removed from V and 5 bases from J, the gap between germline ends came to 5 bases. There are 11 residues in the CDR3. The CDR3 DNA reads TGTGCCAGCAGTTTTAACCACGAGCAGTACTTC. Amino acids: CASSFNHEQYF.

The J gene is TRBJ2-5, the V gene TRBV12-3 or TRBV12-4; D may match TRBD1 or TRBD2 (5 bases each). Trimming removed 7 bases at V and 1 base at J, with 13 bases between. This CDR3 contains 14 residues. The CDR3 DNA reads TGTGCCAGCACTCTGGGACGGATCCAAGAGACCCAGTACTTC. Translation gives CASTLGRIQETQYF.

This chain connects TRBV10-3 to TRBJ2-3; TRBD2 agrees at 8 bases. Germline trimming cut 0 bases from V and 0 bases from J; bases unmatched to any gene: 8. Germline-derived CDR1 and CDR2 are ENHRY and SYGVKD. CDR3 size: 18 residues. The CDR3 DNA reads TGTGCCATCAGTGAGTCAACCCTAGCGGGTTTTAGCACAGATACGCAGTATTTT. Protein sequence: CAISESTLAGFSTDTQYF.

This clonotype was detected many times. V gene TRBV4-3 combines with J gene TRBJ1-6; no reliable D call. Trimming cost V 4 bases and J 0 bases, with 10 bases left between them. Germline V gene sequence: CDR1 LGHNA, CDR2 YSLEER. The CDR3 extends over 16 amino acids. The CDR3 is CASSPVGTSYNSPLHF. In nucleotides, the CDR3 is TGCGCCAGCAGCCCCGTGGGTACCTCCTATAATTCACCCCTCCACTTT.

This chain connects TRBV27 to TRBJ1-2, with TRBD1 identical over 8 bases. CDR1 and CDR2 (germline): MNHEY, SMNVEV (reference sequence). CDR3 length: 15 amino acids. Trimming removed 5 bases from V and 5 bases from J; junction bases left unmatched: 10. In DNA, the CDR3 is TGTGCCAGCAGTACCCTTACAGGGGGAAGGTATGGCTACACCTTC. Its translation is CASSTLTGGRYGYTF.

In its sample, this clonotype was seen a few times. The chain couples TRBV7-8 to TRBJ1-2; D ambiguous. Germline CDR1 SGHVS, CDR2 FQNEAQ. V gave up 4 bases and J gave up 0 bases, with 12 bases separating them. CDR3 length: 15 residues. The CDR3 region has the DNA TGTGCCAGCAGCTCCCCGAGGGCGGCTAACTATGGCTACACCTTC. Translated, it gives CASSSPRAANYGYTF.

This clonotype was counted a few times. The chain's CDR3 is CSAGRSTQYF. DNA of the CDR3: TGCAGTGCTGGGCGTAGTACGCAGTATTTT. The chain uses TRBV20-1 and TRBJ2-3; D not resolved. This CDR3 spans 10 amino acids. Trimming took 5 bases from V and 8 from J, leaving 8 bases between them. Germline lookup yields CDR1 DFQATT and CDR2 SNEGSKA (reference sequence).

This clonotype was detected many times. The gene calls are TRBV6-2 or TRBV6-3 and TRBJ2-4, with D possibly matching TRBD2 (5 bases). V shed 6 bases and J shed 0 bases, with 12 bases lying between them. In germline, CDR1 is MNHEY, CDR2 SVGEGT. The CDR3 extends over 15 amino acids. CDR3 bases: TGTGCCAGCAGCCCGGAAGGACTAGCCAAAAACATTCAGTACTTC. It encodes CASSPEGLAKNIQYF.

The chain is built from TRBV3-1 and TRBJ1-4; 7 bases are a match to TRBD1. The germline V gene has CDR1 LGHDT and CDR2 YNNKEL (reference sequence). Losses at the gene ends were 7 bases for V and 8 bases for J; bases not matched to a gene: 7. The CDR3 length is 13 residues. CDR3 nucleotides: TGTGCCAGCAAGGAGGGGGCCGGGGAAAAACTGTTTTTT. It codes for CASKEGAGEKLFF.

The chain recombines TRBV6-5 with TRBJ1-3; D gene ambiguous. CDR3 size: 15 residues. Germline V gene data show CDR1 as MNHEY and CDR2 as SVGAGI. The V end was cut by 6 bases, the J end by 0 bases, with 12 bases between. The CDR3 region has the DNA TGTGCCAGCAGCCGAGACCCGGTCTCTGGAAACACCATATATTTT. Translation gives CASSRDPVSGNTIYF.

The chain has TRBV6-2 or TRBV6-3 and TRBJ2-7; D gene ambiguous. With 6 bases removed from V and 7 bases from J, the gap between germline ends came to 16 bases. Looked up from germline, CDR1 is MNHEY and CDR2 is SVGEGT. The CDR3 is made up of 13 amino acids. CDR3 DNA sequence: TGTGCCAGCAGACGCCGCAGGAGCAATGAGCAGTACTTC. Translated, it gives CASRRRRSNEQYF.

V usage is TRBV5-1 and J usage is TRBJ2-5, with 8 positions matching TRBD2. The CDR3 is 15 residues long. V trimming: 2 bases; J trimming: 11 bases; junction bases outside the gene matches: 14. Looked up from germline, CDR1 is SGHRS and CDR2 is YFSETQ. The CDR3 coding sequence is TGCGCCAGCAGCTTTGGTGGCGGGGGGCTCCATGAGCAGTACTTC. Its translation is CASSFGGGGLHEQYF.

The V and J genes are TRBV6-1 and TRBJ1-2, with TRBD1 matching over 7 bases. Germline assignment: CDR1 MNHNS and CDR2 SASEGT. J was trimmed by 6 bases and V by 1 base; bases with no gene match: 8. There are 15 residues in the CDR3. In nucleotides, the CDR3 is TGTGCCAGCAGTGAAGGTCGACAGGGAAGGAATGGCTACACCTTC. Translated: CASSEGRQGRNGYTF.